The TCR beta chain under discussion was sequenced for a study of blood T cell repertoires in COVID-19. Turning to the study itself: The origin of the acute and convalescent COVID-19 samples was the United States, Italy and Spain. PBMCs, B-cell-depleted T cells, or T cells were the source of the cDNA or gDNA that made up the material.

Authors' processing steps: Reference gene primer amplification yielded estimated nucleated cell counts. The assay was immunoSEQ multiplex PCR, and TCRdb's table has in-frame clones only and misses some. V and J calls and clone size are given by that table; D and trimming were obtained from the DNA. The table lists about 28,000 clones, about three quarters of them singletons. This clone was picked up a small number of times. The sequence was collected from a boy aged 2 to 10 with active or convalescent COVID-19. The sequenced sample consisted of peripheral blood.

CDR3 DNA sequence: TGTGCCAGCAGCTTAGCAGGGGCGGAGAATTCACCCCTCCACTTT. Its protein is CASSLAGAENSPLHF. The chain links TRBV7-2 to TRBJ1-6; D might be TRBD1 (5 bases). V was trimmed by 0 bases and J by 7 bases, leaving 10 bases between them. Germline values: CDR1 SGHTA, CDR2 FQGNSA. The CDR3 contains 15 residues.